The present T cell receptor beta chain was sequenced within a study of shared T cell receptors in the human thymus. Generated by immunoSEQ multiplex PCR, the TCRdb table keeps only in-frame clones and is missing some. This table holds more than 550,000 clones, more than 70% found once. Germline V gene lookup returns CDR1 SGHTA and CDR2 FQGNSA. CDR3 size: 18 residues. After removal of 3 bases from V and 3 bases from J, the junction contained 17 bases not matched to a gene. The data also belong to a second study, concerning human thymus T cells. That paper adds: Thymic tissue was derived from resections collected during corrective heart surgery.

This receptor was identified in a boy in the first two years of life with a congenital heart defect. The gene calls are TRBV7-2 and TRBJ2-7; TRBD1 matches 7 bases. Specimen: thymocytes. The CDR3 is CASSFVVTGFPIDYEQYF. The DNA of the CDR3 is TGTGCCAGCAGCTTTGTTGTGACAGGGTTTCCCATAGACTACGAGCAGTACTTC.